This TCR beta chain was profiled in a study of blood T cell repertoires in COVID-19. Data came from immunoSEQ multiplex PCR; TCRdb stores just in-frame clones and leaves some out. The data hold approximately 400,000 clones, with 88% observed a single time. In assigning cohorts, the study relied on participant-reported clinical history. Recovered status in Cohort 3 required two negative PCRs, clearance, or symptom resolution. Germline assignment: CDR1 SEHNR and CDR2 FQNEAQ (reference sequence). Trimming removed 5 bases from V and 10 bases from J, with 12 bases in between. The CDR3 has 12 amino acids. The gene calls are TRBV7-9 and TRBJ1-5; D unresolved. Sequenced sample: PBMCs or T cells enriched from blood (not recorded which). This receptor was taken from a woman between 18 and 29 years old who had recovered from COVID-19. CDR3 region: CASSPPGRPQHF. The CDR3 DNA reads as TGTGCCAGCAGCCCACCGGGGAGACCCCAGCATTTT.